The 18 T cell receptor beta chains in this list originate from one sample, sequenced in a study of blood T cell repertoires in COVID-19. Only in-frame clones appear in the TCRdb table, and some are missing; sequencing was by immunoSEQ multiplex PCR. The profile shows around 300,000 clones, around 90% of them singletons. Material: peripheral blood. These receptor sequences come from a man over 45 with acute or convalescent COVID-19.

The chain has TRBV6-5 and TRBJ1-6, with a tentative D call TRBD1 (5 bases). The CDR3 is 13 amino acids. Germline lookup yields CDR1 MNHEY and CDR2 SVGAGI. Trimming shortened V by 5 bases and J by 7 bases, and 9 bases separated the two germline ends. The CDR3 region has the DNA TGTGCCAGCAGTCAGGGTATGAATTCACCCCTCCACTTT. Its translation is CASSQGMNSPLHF.

CDR3 sequence reads: CASSQTSGEETQYF. The CDR3 DNA reads as TGTGCCAGCTCGCAGACTAGCGGGGAAGAGACCCAGTACTTC. The chain joins TRBV18 to TRBJ2-5; 11 bases align to TRBD2. The germline CDR1 and CDR2 sequences are KGHSH and LQKENI. Losses at the gene ends were 6 bases for V and 3 bases for J; bases not matched to a gene: 3. This CDR3 is 14 amino acids long.

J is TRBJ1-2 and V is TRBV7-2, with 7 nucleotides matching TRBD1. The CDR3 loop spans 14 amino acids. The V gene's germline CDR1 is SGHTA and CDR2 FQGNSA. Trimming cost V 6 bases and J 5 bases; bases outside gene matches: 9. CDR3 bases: TGTGCCAGCAGATCGCGGGACAGAAAATATGGCTACACCTTC. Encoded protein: CASRSRDRKYGYTF.

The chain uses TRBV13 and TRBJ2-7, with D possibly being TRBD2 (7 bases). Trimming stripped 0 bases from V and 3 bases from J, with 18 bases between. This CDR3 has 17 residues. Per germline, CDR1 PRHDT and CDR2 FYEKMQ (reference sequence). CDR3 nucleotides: TGTGCCAGCAGCTTAGGAAATAGGCGGGGGCGCCTCTACGAGCAGTACTTC. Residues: CASSLGNRRGRLYEQYF.

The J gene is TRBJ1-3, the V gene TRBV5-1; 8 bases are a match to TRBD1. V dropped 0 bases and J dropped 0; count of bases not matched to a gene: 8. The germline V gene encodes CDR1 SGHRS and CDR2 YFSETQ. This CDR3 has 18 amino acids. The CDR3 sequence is CASSLGAGGLSSGNTIYF. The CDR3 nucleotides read TGCGCCAGCAGCTTGGGTGCAGGGGGCCTTAGCTCTGGAAACACCATATATTTT.

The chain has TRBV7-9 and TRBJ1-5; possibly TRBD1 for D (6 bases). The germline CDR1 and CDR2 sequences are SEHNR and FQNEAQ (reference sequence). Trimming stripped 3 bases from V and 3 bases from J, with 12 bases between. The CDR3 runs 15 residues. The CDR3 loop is CASSLRGLPNQPQHF. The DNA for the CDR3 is TGTGCCAGCAGCTTGCGGGGGCTGCCCAATCAGCCCCAGCATTTT. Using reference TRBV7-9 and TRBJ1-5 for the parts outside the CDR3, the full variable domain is DTGVSQNPRHKITKRGQNVTFRCDPISEHNRLYWYRQTLGQGPEFLTYFQNEAQLEKSRLLSDRFSAERPKGSFSTLEIQRTEQGDSAMYLCASSLRGLPNQPQHFGDGTRLSIL.

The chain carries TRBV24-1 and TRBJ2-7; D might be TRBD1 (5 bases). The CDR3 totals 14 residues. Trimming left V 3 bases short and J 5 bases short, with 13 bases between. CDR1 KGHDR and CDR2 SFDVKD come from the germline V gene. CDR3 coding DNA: TGTGCCACCAGTGATCCCCGACAGTCACACGAGCAGTACTTC. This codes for CATSDPRQSHEQYF.

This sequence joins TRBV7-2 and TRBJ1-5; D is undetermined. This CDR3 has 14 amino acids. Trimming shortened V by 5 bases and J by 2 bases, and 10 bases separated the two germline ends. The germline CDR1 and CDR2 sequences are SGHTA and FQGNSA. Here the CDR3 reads CASSPTGGNQPQHF. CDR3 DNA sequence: TGTGCCAGCAGCCCCACGGGAGGCAATCAGCCCCAGCATTTT.

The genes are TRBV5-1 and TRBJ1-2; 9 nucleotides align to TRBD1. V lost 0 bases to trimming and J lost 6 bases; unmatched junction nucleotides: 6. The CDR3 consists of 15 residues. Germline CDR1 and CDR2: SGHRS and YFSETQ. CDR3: CASSLGGQGFDGYTF. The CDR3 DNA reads TGCGCCAGCAGCTTGGGGGGACAGGGATTTGATGGCTACACCTTC.

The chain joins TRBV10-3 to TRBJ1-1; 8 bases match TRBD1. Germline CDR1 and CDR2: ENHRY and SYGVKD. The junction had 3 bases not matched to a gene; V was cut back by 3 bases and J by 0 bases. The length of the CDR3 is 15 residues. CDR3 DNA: TGTGCCATCAGTGACCGGGACAGGTTGAACACTGAAGCTTTCTTT. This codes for CAISDRDRLNTEAFF.

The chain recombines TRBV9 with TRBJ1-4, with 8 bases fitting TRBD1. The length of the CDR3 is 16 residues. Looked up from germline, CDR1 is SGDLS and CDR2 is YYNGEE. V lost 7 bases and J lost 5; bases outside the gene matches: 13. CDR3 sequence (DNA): TGTGCCAGCGCCCGATTCCAGGGGGCCGCAAATGAAAAACTGTTTTTT. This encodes CASARFQGAANEKLFF.

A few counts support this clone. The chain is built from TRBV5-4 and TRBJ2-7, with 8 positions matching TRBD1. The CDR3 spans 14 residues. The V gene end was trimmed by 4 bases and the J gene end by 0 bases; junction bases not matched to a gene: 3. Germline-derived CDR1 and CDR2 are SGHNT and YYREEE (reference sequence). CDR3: CASSRDRGSYEQYF. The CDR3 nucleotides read TGTGCCAGCAGCAGAGACAGGGGCTCCTACGAGCAGTACTTC. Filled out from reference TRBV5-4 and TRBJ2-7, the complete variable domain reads ETGVTQSPTHLIKTRGQQVTLRCSSQSGHNTVSWYQQALGQGPQFIFQYYREEENGRGNFPPRFSGLQFPNYSSELNVNALELDDSALYLCASSRDRGSYEQYFGPGTRLTVT.

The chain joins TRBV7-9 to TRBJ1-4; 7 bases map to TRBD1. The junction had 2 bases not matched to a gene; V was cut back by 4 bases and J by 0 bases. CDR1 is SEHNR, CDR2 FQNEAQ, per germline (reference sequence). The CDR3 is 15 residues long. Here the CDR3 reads CASSYQGATNEKLFF. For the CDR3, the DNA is TGTGCCAGCAGCTACCAGGGGGCAACTAATGAAAAACTGTTTTTT.

CDR3 sequence reads: CASSLEAGGNTEAFF. The DNA of the CDR3 is TGTGCCAGCAGCTTAGAGGCCGGGGGGAACACTGAAGCTTTCTTT. The rearrangement joins TRBV11-2 to TRBJ1-1, with D possibly TRBD1 on 5 matching bases. The CDR3 has 15 residues. Germline loops: CDR1 SGHAT, CDR2 FQNNGV. Trimming shortened V by 0 bases and J by 1 base, and 9 bases separated the two germline ends.

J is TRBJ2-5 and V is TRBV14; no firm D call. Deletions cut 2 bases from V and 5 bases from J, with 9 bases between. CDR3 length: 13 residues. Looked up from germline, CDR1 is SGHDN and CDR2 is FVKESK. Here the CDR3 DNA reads TGTGCCAGCAGCCAAAAAGCCCGGGAGACCCAGTACTTC. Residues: CASSQKARETQYF.

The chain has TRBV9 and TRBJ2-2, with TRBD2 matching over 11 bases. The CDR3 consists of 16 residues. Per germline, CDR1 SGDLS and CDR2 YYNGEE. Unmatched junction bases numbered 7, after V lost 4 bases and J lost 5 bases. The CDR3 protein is CASSTASGGRTGELFF. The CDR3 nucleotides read TGTGCCAGCAGCACCGCTAGCGGGGGGAGAACCGGGGAGCTGTTTTTT.

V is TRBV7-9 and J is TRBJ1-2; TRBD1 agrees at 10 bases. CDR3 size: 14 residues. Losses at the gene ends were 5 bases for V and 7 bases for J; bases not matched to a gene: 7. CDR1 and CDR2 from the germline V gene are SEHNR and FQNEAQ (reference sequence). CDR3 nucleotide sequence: TGTGCCAGCAGCCCGGGACAGGGGACCCTTGGCTACACCTTC. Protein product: CASSPGQGTLGYTF.

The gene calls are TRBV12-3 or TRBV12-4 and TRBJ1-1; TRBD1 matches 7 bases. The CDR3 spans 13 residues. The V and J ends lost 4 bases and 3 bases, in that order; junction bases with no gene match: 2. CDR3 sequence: CASSWDSYTEAFF. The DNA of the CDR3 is TGTGCCAGCAGTTGGGACAGCTACACTGAAGCTTTCTTT.